The 24 T cell receptor beta chains in this list originate from one sample, sequenced in a study of blood T cell repertoires in COVID-19. Clones were read by immunoSEQ multiplex PCR, and TCRdb kept only the in-frame ones, dropping some. The repertoire includes some 51,000 clones, 80% to 90% of them detected once, and 1.3% sits in the top ten. The sample taken for sequencing was peripheral blood. The receptor source for this set is a man in his sixties with acute or convalescent COVID-19.

This clone appeared a single time. V is TRBV3-1 (or the pseudogene TRBV3-2) and J is TRBJ1-6, with 7 positions matching TRBD1. The CDR3 is 15 residues long. From germline, CDR1 is LGHDT and CDR2 YNNKEL (reference sequence). The V and J ends lost 1 base and 8 bases, in that order; junction bases with no gene match: 5. As DNA, the CDR3 is TGTGCCAGCAGCCAAGTAACAGGGGCGGATTCACCCCTCCACTTT. Its protein product is CASSQVTGADSPLHF.

CDR3 coding DNA: TGCAGCGTTACTAGCGGGAGCTCCTACAATGAGCAGTTCTTC. This translates into CSVTSGSSYNEQFF. This chain connects TRBV29-1 to TRBJ2-1; 11 positions match TRBD2. The germline V gene has CDR1 SQVTM and CDR2 ANQGSEA. The V gene end was trimmed by 5 bases and the J gene end by 0 bases; junction bases not matched to a gene: 0. This CDR3 contains 14 residues.

The gene calls are TRBV11-2 and TRBJ1-3; 10 nucleotides agree with TRBD1. V shed 5 bases and J 2 bases; nucleotides not matched to a gene: 6. This CDR3 has 16 residues. Germline-derived CDR1 and CDR2 are SGHAT and FQNNGV. The CDR3 DNA reads as TGTGCCAGCAGCGCGACGGGGACAGGGGCTGGAAACACCATATATTTT. Protein product: CASSATGTGAGNTIYF.

The chain's CDR3 is CASSLKPGREQGGNEQFF. CDR3 nucleotide sequence: TGTGCCAGCAGTTTAAAGCCCGGTCGGGAACAGGGGGGCAATGAGCAGTTCTTC. The J gene is TRBJ2-1, the V gene TRBV27; TRBD1 agrees at 8 bases. J lost 6 bases, V lost 2 bases, and 15 bases had no gene match. CDR1 is MNHEY, CDR2 SMNVEV, per germline (reference sequence). There are 18 residues in the CDR3.

This chain links TRBV5-1 with TRBJ2-2; D might be TRBD1 (7 bases). V shed 4 bases and J shed 7 bases, with 17 bases lying between them. The CDR3 has 15 amino acids. Germline CDR1 reads SGHRS; CDR2 reads YFSETQ. The CDR3 region is CASSPGQGGSGELFF. DNA of the CDR3: TGCGCCAGCAGCCCAGGGCAGGGGGGAAGCGGGGAGCTGTTTTTT.

The V call is TRBV28, the J call TRBJ2-3; maybe TRBD2 (6 bases). CDR1 is MDHEN and CDR2 is SYDVKM in the germline V gene. The length of the CDR3 is 15 residues. Trimming stripped 5 bases from V and 0 bases from J, with 12 bases between. The chain's CDR3 is CASSRWRVSTDTQYF. CDR3 coding DNA: TGTGCCAGCAGTCGGTGGAGGGTTAGCACAGATACGCAGTATTTT.

The CDR3 loop is CASSLVGEGVAKNIQYF. The CDR3 coding sequence is TGTGCCAGCAGCTTGGTTGGGGAAGGGGTAGCCAAAAACATTCAGTACTTC. The rearrangement links TRBV5-6 to TRBJ2-4; TRBD1 is a possible D gene (5 bases). Germline V gene sequence: CDR1 SGHDT, CDR2 YYEEEE. This CDR3 spans 17 amino acids. Deletions cut 0 bases from V and 0 bases from J, with 13 bases between.

This chain joins TRBV11-2 and TRBJ2-1, with D unresolved. Germline V gene data show CDR1 as SGHAT and CDR2 as FQNNGV. Deletions cut 0 bases from V and 9 bases from J, with 6 bases between. This CDR3 is 12 amino acids long. CDR3 loop: CASSLDVSEQFF. CDR3 coding DNA: TGTGCCAGCAGCTTAGACGTCAGTGAGCAGTTCTTC.

This chain uses TRBV9 with TRBJ2-3, with TRBD1 matching 7 bases. This CDR3 contains 14 residues. Per the germline V gene, CDR1 is SGDLS and CDR2 is YYNGEE. Trimming took 6 bases from V and 3 from J; bases not matched to a gene: 7. CDR3 sequence (DNA): TGTGCCAGCACCCCGGGACAGAATACAGATACGCAGTATTTT. Translation: CASTPGQNTDTQYF.

The chain joins TRBV7-9 to TRBJ1-4; D unclear. Germline V gene data show CDR1 as SEHNR and CDR2 as FQNEAQ (reference sequence). The length of the CDR3 is 13 residues. The V end was cut by 11 bases, the J end by 8 bases, with 18 bases between. This CDR3 reads CALGVPGMEKLFF. In nucleotides, the CDR3 is TGTGCCCTAGGAGTGCCCGGAATGGAAAAACTGTTTTTT.

The chain carries TRBV29-1 and TRBJ2-6; 8 bases line up with TRBD1. The junction had 6 bases not matched to a gene; V was cut back by 5 bases and J by 0 bases. This CDR3 is 16 amino acids long. CDR1 SQVTM and CDR2 ANQGSEA come from the germline V gene. The CDR3 protein is CSVFGQGGSGANVLTF. Here the CDR3 DNA reads TGCAGCGTTTTCGGACAGGGAGGCTCTGGGGCCAACGTCCTGACTTTC.

The chain links TRBV6-5 to TRBJ2-2; 10 nucleotides line up with TRBD1. Germline trimming cut 6 bases from V and 7 bases from J; bases unmatched to any gene: 5. This CDR3 contains 14 residues. CDR1 is MNHEY and CDR2 is SVGAGI in the germline V gene. The CDR3 sequence is CASRPTGGHGELFF. CDR3 nucleotides: TGTGCCAGCAGGCCGACAGGGGGCCACGGGGAGCTGTTTTTT.

V gene TRBV3-1 (or the pseudogene TRBV3-2) combines with J gene TRBJ2-7; a weak D match, TRBD2 (6 bases). The CDR3 contains 13 residues. CDR1 and CDR2 (germline): LGHDT, YNNKEL (reference sequence). Trimming took off 4 bases at V and 5 bases at J, with 12 bases between the two ends. The CDR3 region has the DNA TGTGCCAGCAGCCTCCGGGAGTACCACGAGCAGTACTTC. Translation: CASSLREYHEQYF.

This clone was detected only a few times. CDR3 sequence (DNA): TGTGCCAGCAGCCAAGATCCCTACGGGGGAAATCAGCCCCAGCATTTT. It translates to CASSQDPYGGNQPQHF. V usage is TRBV4-2 and J usage is TRBJ1-5, with a weak D call TRBD1 (5 bases). CDR1 and CDR2 (germline): LGHNA, YNFKEQ. Trimming left V 0 bases short and J 4 bases short, with 13 bases between. The CDR3 consists of 16 residues.

The V gene is TRBV11-3, the J gene TRBJ1-4; D unresolved. Germline CDR1 reads SGHNT; CDR2 reads YENEEA. Trimming stripped 2 bases from V and 4 bases from J, with 11 bases between. The CDR3 runs to 15 residues. As DNA, the CDR3 is TGTGCCAGCAGCTTAAGCCTCGGGGTTAATGAAAAACTGTTTTTT. Translated: CASSLSLGVNEKLFF.

The chain carries TRBV5-1 and TRBJ1-2; no firm D call. V was trimmed by 0 bases and J by 8 bases, leaving 11 bases between them. The CDR3 has 13 residues. Germline loops: CDR1 SGHRS, CDR2 YFSETQ. This chain's CDR3 is CASSLDRWQGYTF. The DNA of the CDR3 is TGCGCCAGCAGCTTGGATCGTTGGCAAGGCTACACCTTC.

This clone is labeled as medium-sized. The rearrangement uses TRBV4-2 and TRBJ2-1; perhaps TRBD2 as D (5 bases). The CDR3 has 14 residues. V lost 4 bases to trimming and J lost 6 bases, with 13 bases between them. Germline CDR1 reads LGHNA; CDR2 reads YNFKEQ. CDR3 protein: CASSPRGGLNEQFF. The CDR3 DNA reads TGTGCCAGCAGCCCCCGGGGTGGACTCAATGAGCAGTTCTTC.

The chain uses TRBV7-8 and TRBJ2-5; a possible D gene is TRBD1 (7 bases). Germline V gene data show CDR1 as SGHVS and CDR2 as FQNEAQ. V lost 5 bases and J 0 bases, leaving 10 bases between the germline ends. The CDR3 is made up of 14 amino acids. The chain's CDR3 is CASSPRGDQETQYF. The CDR3 nucleotides are TGTGCCAGCAGCCCCAGGGGGGACCAAGAGACCCAGTACTTC.

This clone was detected only once. The chain employs TRBV15 and TRBJ1-3; 8 bases are a match to TRBD1. Germline V gene lookup returns CDR1 LNHNV and CDR2 YYDKDF (reference sequence). The CDR3 has 16 residues. Trimming at V came to 0 bases and at J to 8 bases, leaving 9 bases not matched to a gene. The CDR3, as DNA: TGTGCCACCAGCAGAGAGGGGACAGGCGCGGTGGACACCATATATTTT. This codes for CATSREGTGAVDTIYF.

The V call is TRBV12-5, the J call TRBJ2-5, with 7 bases fitting TRBD2. This CDR3 has 15 residues. CDR1 is LGHNT and CDR2 is FRNRAP in the germline V gene. V trimming: 8 bases; J trimming: 2 bases; junction bases outside the gene matches: 11. The DNA for the CDR3 is TGTGCTAGTTCTTACCTTGGACTAGTTCAAGAGACCCAGTACTTC. As protein: CASSYLGLVQETQYF.

The genes are TRBV27 and TRBJ1-6, with TRBD1 as a possible D gene (5 bases). The ends were cut back, 2 bases at V and 10 bases at J, with 12 bases in the middle. CDR1 is MNHEY and CDR2 is SMNVEV in the germline V gene (reference sequence). This CDR3 has 14 residues. The CDR3, as DNA: TGTGCCAGCAGTTTACGCAGGGTAGTATCACCCCTCCACTTT. It is translated as CASSLRRVVSPLHF.

The chain couples TRBV9 to TRBJ2-3, with TRBD2 as a possible D gene (6 bases). CDR3 length: 15 residues. The V end was cut by 3 bases, the J end by 0 bases, with 11 bases between. Germline V gene lookup returns CDR1 SGDLS and CDR2 YYNGEE. The CDR3 loop reads CASSETGTSTDTQYF. DNA for the CDR3: TGTGCCAGCAGCGAAACGGGGACTAGCACAGATACGCAGTATTTT.

This chain links TRBV4-2 with TRBJ2-7; 9 nucleotides match TRBD2. CDR3 length: 16 residues. The germline V gene encodes CDR1 LGHNA and CDR2 YNFKEQ. V shed 0 bases, J shed 3 bases, and the junction held 6 bases outside the gene matches. The CDR3 region has the DNA TGTGCCAGCAGCCAAGACCCGGCGGGGGGGAGCTACGAGCAGTACTTC. It translates to CASSQDPAGGSYEQYF.

This chain joins TRBV21-1 and TRBJ1-6; TRBD1 was called by the table and not checked on the DNA. TRBV21-1 is listed as a pseudogene. The CDR3 sequence is 19 residues long. Here the CDR3 DNA reads TGTGCCGCCAGTCAGGTTGCACCGGGACAGGGGTCGGGGAATTCACCCCTCCACTTT. Its translation is CAASQVAPGQGSGNSPLHF.